One and the same sample provided the 8 T cell receptor beta chains below, sequenced in a study. A single record per CDR3 protein comes from TCRdb applying MiXCR to the RT-PCR reads. The table has almost 700,000 distinct CDR3 sequences, 12% to 15% seen once; the top ten hold about 3.6%. The sample comprised memory CD4+ T cells from blood. The receptors derive from a female donor in good health, serving as a healthy control.

V and J are TRBV2 and TRBJ1-4; 8 bases fit TRBD1. CDR1 is SNHLY and CDR2 is FYNNEI in the germline V gene. The V gene end was trimmed by 6 bases and the J gene end by 3 bases; junction bases not matched to a gene: 6. This CDR3 spans 15 amino acids. CDR3 DNA sequence: TGTGCCAGCAGATGGCAGGGGGCGTCTAATGAAAAACTGTTTTTT. This encodes CASRWQGASNEKLFF.

The V gene is TRBV4-2, the J gene TRBJ2-1; no clear D gene. The germline V and J ends were trimmed by 4 bases and 3 bases, with 16 bases remaining between them. This CDR3 has 16 amino acids. Germline values: CDR1 LGHNA, CDR2 YNFKEQ. Here the CDR3 DNA reads TGTGCCAGCAGCCTGTCGGGTCCGGCAGACTACAATGAGCAGTTCTTC. Protein: CASSLSGPADYNEQFF.

A few counts support this clonotype. V is TRBV20-1 and J is TRBJ2-3; no firm D call. V was shortened by 4 bases and J by 4 bases, with 9 bases between the two germline ends. CDR3 length: 12 residues. Germline assignment: CDR1 DFQATT and CDR2 SNEGSKA (reference sequence). CDR3 in amino acids: CSATQVSDTQYF. CDR3 nucleotide sequence: TGCAGTGCTACCCAAGTTTCAGATACGCAGTATTTT.

This rearrangement joins TRBV7-3 to TRBJ2-2, with D uncertain. CDR1 and CDR2 from the germline V gene are SGHTA and FQGTGA. The CDR3 consists of 15 residues. V dropped 2 bases and J dropped 2 bases, with 9 bases sitting between them. As DNA, the CDR3 is TGTGCCAGCAGCTTATACAGTGGAAACACCGGGGAGCTGTTTTTT. Translated, it gives CASSLYSGNTGELFF.

V is TRBV12-3 or TRBV12-4 and J is TRBJ1-5; perhaps TRBD1 as D (5 bases). The germline V and J ends were trimmed by 6 bases and 3 bases, with 9 bases remaining between them. The length of the CDR3 is 13 residues. The CDR3, as DNA: TGTGCCAGCAGCGGGACCCTCAATCAGCCCCAGCATTTT. It yields the protein CASSGTLNQPQHF.

In DNA, the CDR3 is TGTGCCAGCAGTCGCCGGGACAGGGGTTTCGAGCAGTACTTC. It yields the protein CASSRRDRGFEQYF. This chain links TRBV12-3 or TRBV12-4 with TRBJ2-7, with 10 positions matching TRBD1. CDR3 length: 14 amino acids. V dropped 5 bases and J dropped 6; count of bases not matched to a gene: 7.

V and J are TRBV29-1 and TRBJ2-1; 8 bases agree with TRBD2. CDR3 size: 14 residues. J was trimmed by 8 bases and V by 2 bases; bases with no gene match: 8. Germline CDR1 is SQVTM and CDR2 is ANQGSEA. The CDR3 DNA is TGCAGCGTTGAATCCGGTCTAGCGGGCGATGAGCAGTTCTTC. It specifies CSVESGLAGDEQFF.

The gene calls are TRBV6-1 and TRBJ1-1; possible D gene TRBD1, 5 bases. The CDR3 consists of 15 residues. Trimming removed 6 bases from V and 1 base from J, with 15 bases in between. Germline assignment: CDR1 MNHNS and CDR2 SASEGT. The CDR3 DNA sequence: TGTGCCAGCAGACCCGCGTTGGGGACGAACACTGAAGCTTTCTTT. Protein: CASRPALGTNTEAFF.